These 23 T cell receptor beta chains share one sample of origin, sequenced in a study of T cells in tuberculosis. Only in-frame clones appear in the TCRdb table, and some are missing; sequencing was by immunoSEQ multiplex PCR. This table has around 10,000 clones, just under 95% appearing once. Sample: PBMCs. The receptors here all came from an adult with tuberculosis.

The sample holds one count of this clone. The chain has TRBV15 and TRBJ1-5; D is unclear. Between the trimmed V and J ends, which lost 0 bases and 11 bases, there was a span of 14 bases. Germline-derived CDR1 and CDR2 are LNHNV and YYDKDF (reference sequence). This CDR3 region has 14 residues. The CDR3 sequence is CATSRDRGEKAQHF. In DNA form, the CDR3 reads TGTGCCACCAGCAGAGATCGGGGAGAGAAAGCCCAGCATTTT.

This clone was picked up a small number of times. The V gene is TRBV30, the J gene TRBJ2-7, with 7 bases identical to TRBD2. Unmatched junction bases numbered 7, after V lost 4 bases and J lost 7 bases. Germline values: CDR1 GTSNPN, CDR2 SVGIG (reference sequence). The CDR3 totals 12 residues. The CDR3 DNA sequence: TGTGCCTGGACTAGCGGACGATGGGAGCAGTACTTC. Translating gives CAWTSGRWEQYF.

The CDR3 spells CASSSGYEQYF. The DNA of the CDR3 is TGTGCCAGCAGCTCGGGGTACGAGCAGTACTTC. V usage is TRBV5-6 and J usage is TRBJ2-7; a weak D match, TRBD2 (5 bases). Germline values: CDR1 SGHDT, CDR2 YYEEEE. CDR3 length: 11 amino acids. The V end lost 3 bases, the J end lost 4 bases, and 5 bases lay between the germline ends.

This chain links TRBV25-1 with TRBJ1-1; a weak D match, TRBD1 (6 bases). This CDR3 has 11 amino acids. Germline-derived CDR1 and CDR2 are MGHDK and SYGVNS. V was clipped by 5 bases and J by 8 bases, with 9 bases between them. The CDR3, as DNA: TGTGCCAGCAGTCGACAGGCGGAAGCTTTCTTT. This translates into CASSRQAEAFF.

This clone was counted only a few times. The chain links TRBV4-1 to TRBJ2-5; D not resolved. The germline V and J ends were trimmed by 3 bases and 5 bases, with 16 bases remaining between them. The CDR3 loop spans 15 amino acids. Germline-derived CDR1 and CDR2 are MGHRA and YSYEKL. DNA of the CDR3: TGCGCCAGCAGCCATGAATCGACCTCTAGGGAGACCCAGTACTTC. Translating it yields CASSHESTSRETQYF.

V gene TRBV5-1 combines with J gene TRBJ1-1; D ambiguous. Germline CDR1 and CDR2: SGHRS and YFSETQ. V was trimmed by 4 bases and J by 3 bases, leaving 10 bases between them. There are 13 residues in the CDR3. CDR3 residues: CASSPPGDTEAFF. Written as DNA, the CDR3 is TGCGCCAGCAGCCCCCCCGGAGACACTGAAGCTTTCTTT.

V usage is TRBV19 and J usage is TRBJ1-2; D call uncertain. The V gene lost 1 base and the J gene lost 1 base, with 4 bases spanning the gap. This CDR3 is 13 amino acids long. CDR1 is LNHDA and CDR2 is SQIVND in the germline V gene (reference sequence). The CDR3 spells CASSIGRNYGYTF. In nucleotides, the CDR3 is TGTGCCAGTAGTATAGGTCGTAACTATGGCTACACCTTC.

This clone came up a few times. V usage is TRBV27 and J usage is TRBJ2-7; possible D gene TRBD1, 6 bases. The ends were cut back, 4 bases at V and 0 bases at J, with 10 bases in the middle. Per germline, CDR1 MNHEY and CDR2 SMNVEV (reference sequence). CDR3 length: 14 residues. CDR3 nucleotide sequence: TGTGCCAGCAGTTCTACAGGGAACTCCTACGAGCAGTACTTC. Protein product: CASSSTGNSYEQYF.

This chain connects TRBV19 to TRBJ2-2; no reliable D call. The V end was cut by 7 bases, the J end by 1 base, with 13 bases between. The CDR3 sequence is 15 residues long. Germline assignment: CDR1 LNHDA and CDR2 SQIVND (reference sequence). CDR3 region: CASNTEVLNTGELFF. The CDR3 DNA reads TGTGCCAGTAATACTGAGGTTCTGAACACCGGGGAGCTGTTTTTT. Filled out from reference TRBV19 and TRBJ2-2, the complete variable domain reads DGGITQSPKYLFRKEGQNVTLSCEQNLNHDAMYWYRQDPGQGLRLIYYSQIVNDFQKGDIAEGYSVSREKKESFPLTVTSAQKNPTAFYLCASNTEVLNTGELFFGEGSRLTVL.

As regards this clone: One end of the junction fails to match germline, which may point to a read error. The genes are TRBV2 and TRBJ2-5; D may be TRBD2 (5 bases). CDR1 SNHLY and CDR2 FYNNEI come from the germline V gene. The CDR3 runs to 13 residues. DNA of the CDR3: TGTGCCAGCAGCGAAGGGAGCCAAGAGACCCAGTACTTC. This translates into CASSEGSQETQYF.

The chain employs TRBV19 and TRBJ2-1; TRBD2 agrees at 15 bases. The V segment lost 6 bases and the J segment 4 bases; nucleotides outside the gene matches: 4. This CDR3 has 16 residues. CDR1 is LNHDA, CDR2 SQIVND, per germline (reference sequence). CDR3 nucleotides: TGTGCCAGTAGGGGACTAGCGGGAGGCCTTTACAATGAGCAGTTCTTC. Translated, it gives CASRGLAGGLYNEQFF.

The chain has TRBV5-5 and TRBJ1-4, with D possibly being TRBD1 (5 bases). Germline V CDR1 and CDR2: SGHKS, YYEKEE (reference sequence). The CDR3 has 13 residues. The germline V and J ends were trimmed by 4 bases and 9 bases, with 13 bases remaining between them. CDR3 protein: CASSPNPDKKLFF. CDR3 sequence (DNA): TGTGCCAGCAGCCCGAACCCGGACAAAAAACTGTTTTTT.

V gene TRBV30 combines with J gene TRBJ2-1, with D possibly being TRBD2 (5 bases). The CDR3 runs to 13 residues. The ends were cut back, 3 bases at V and 2 bases at J, with 8 bases in the middle. Germline V gives CDR1 GTSNPN, CDR2 SVGIG (reference sequence). The CDR3 DNA is TGTGCCTGGAGCGGGAACCCCTACAATGAGCAGTTCTTC. This encodes CAWSGNPYNEQFF.

The genes are TRBV28 and TRBJ1-2, with a weak D call TRBD1 (5 bases). The germline V gene has CDR1 MDHEN and CDR2 SYDVKM. Trimming removed 6 bases at V and 5 bases at J, with 16 bases between. The CDR3 consists of 14 residues. The CDR3 DNA sequence: TGTGCCAGCAGCCCCACAGGCGCCTTTTATGGCTACACCTTC. Protein sequence: CASSPTGAFYGYTF.

The chain links TRBV20-1 to TRBJ1-2; D might be TRBD1 (5 bases). V shed 7 bases and J shed 8 bases, with 14 bases lying between them. Germline CDR1 is DFQATT and CDR2 is SNEGSKA (reference sequence). The CDR3 covers 11 residues. Written as DNA, the CDR3 is TGCAGTGTGCGGGGGGTGCACGGCTACACCTTC. It is translated as CSVRGVHGYTF.

The chain uses TRBV7-7 and TRBJ2-5; D may be TRBD2 (6 bases). V lost 4 bases, J lost 4 bases, and 16 bases lay in between. From germline, CDR1 is SSHAT and CDR2 FNYEAQ (reference sequence). There are 15 residues in the CDR3. The CDR3 reads CASSSLSGGGETQYF. CDR3 in DNA: TGTGCCAGCAGCTCCCTTAGCGGTGGGGGAGAGACCCAGTACTTC.

CDR3 sequence (DNA): TGTGCCAGCAGTCCGTCCACGGGACAGGGCTACAATGAGCAGTTCTTC. Amino acid sequence: CASSPSTGQGYNEQFF. The V call is TRBV6-6, the J call TRBJ2-1; TRBD1 aligns across 9 bases. This CDR3 spans 16 amino acids. V lost 5 bases, J lost 3 bases, and 8 bases stayed unmatched. Per germline, CDR1 MNHNY and CDR2 SVGAGI (reference sequence).

Only one count was recorded for this clone. J is TRBJ2-3 and V is TRBV2; 8 bases match TRBD2. The germline CDR1 and CDR2 sequences are SNHLY and FYNNEI. The V segment lost 2 bases and the J segment 6 bases; nucleotides outside the gene matches: 7. This CDR3 is 15 amino acids long. The CDR3 region is CASSESLAGGDTQYF. The CDR3 nucleotides read TGTGCCAGCAGTGAAAGTCTAGCGGGCGGGGATACGCAGTATTTT. Full variable domain (missing parts from reference TRBV2 and TRBJ2-3): EPEVTQTPSHQVTQMGQEVILRCVPISNHLYFYWYRQILGQKVEFLVSFYNNEISEKSEIFDDQFSVERPDGSNFTLKIRSTKLEDSAMYFCASSESLAGGDTQYFGPGTRLTVL.

CDR3 in DNA: TGCGCCAGCAGCCCATGGGTACTCGACAGCCTCTATGGCTACACCTTC. Translated, it gives CASSPWVLDSLYGYTF. The chain employs TRBV5-1 and TRBJ1-2; D possibly corresponds to TRBD1 (5 bases). Trimming took off 4 bases at V and 4 bases at J, with 20 bases between the two ends. This CDR3 contains 16 residues. Germline assignment: CDR1 SGHRS and CDR2 YFSETQ.

The chain links TRBV19 to TRBJ1-2; no reliable D call. The CDR3 loop spans 12 amino acids. The V and J ends lost 8 bases and 8 bases respectively, with 15 bases between them. The germline V gene has CDR1 LNHDA and CDR2 SQIVND (reference sequence). Here the CDR3 DNA reads TGTGCCAGTGCAGGATCCCCGGGAGGCTACACCTTC. Residues: CASAGSPGGYTF.

The gene calls are TRBV5-1 and TRBJ1-6, with 10 bases aligning to TRBD1. CDR1 SGHRS and CDR2 YFSETQ come from the germline V gene. This CDR3 is built from 15 residues. V lost 4 bases and J lost 8; bases outside the gene matches: 6. This CDR3 reads CASSTTGTGDSPLHF. The CDR3 DNA reads TGCGCCAGCAGCACGACCGGGACAGGGGATTCACCCCTCCACTTT.

The table lists this clone with a few counts. The chain joins TRBV6-1 to TRBJ1-2; 8 nucleotides agree with TRBD1. The CDR3 sequence is 14 residues long. Germline trimming cut 10 bases from V and 4 bases from J; bases unmatched to any gene: 11. The V gene's germline CDR1 is MNHNS and CDR2 SASEGT. The chain's CDR3 is CATRRTGSGYGYTF. The CDR3 nucleotides are TGTGCCACCCGAAGGACAGGGTCGGGCTATGGCTACACCTTC.

J is TRBJ2-4 and V is TRBV15, with a tentative D call TRBD1 (6 bases). The V gene's germline CDR1 is LNHNV and CDR2 YYDKDF (reference sequence). V dropped 0 bases and J dropped 8 bases, with 14 bases sitting between them. This CDR3 is 15 amino acids long. The CDR3 is CATSRELRGRDIQYF. The CDR3 DNA reads as TGTGCCACCAGCAGAGAACTCAGGGGAAGGGACATTCAGTACTTC.